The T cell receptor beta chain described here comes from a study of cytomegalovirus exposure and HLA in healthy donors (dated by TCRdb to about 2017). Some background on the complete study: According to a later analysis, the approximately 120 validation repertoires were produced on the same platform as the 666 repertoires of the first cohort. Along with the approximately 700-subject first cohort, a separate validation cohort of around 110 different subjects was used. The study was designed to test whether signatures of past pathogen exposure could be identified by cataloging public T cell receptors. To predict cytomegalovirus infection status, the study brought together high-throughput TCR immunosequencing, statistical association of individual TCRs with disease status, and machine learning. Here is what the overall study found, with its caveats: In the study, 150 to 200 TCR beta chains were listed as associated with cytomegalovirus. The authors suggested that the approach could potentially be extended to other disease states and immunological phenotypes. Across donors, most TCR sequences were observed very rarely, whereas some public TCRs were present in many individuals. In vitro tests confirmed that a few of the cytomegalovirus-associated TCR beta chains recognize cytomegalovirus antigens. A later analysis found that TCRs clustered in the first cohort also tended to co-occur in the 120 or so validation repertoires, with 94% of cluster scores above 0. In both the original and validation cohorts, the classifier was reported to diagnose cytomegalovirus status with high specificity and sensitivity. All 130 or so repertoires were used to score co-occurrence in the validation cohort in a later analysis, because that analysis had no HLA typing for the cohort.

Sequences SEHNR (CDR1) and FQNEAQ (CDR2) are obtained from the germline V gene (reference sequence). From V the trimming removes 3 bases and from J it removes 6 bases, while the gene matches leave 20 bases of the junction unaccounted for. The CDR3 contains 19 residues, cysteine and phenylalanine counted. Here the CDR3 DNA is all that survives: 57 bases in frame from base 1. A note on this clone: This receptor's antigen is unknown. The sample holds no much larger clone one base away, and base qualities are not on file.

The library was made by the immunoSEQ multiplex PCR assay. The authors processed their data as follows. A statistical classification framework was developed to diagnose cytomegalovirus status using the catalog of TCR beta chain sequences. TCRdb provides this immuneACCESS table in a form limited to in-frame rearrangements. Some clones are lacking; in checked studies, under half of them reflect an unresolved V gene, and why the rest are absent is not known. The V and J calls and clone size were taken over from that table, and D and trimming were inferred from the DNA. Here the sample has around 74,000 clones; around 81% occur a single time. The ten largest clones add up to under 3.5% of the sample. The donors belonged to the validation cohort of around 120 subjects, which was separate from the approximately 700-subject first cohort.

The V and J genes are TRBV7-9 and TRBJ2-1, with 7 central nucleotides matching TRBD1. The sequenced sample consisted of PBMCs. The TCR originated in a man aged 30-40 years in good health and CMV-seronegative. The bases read TGTGCCAGCAGCTTCAGCGGCAATCGACAGGGCCAACGGGTCAATGAGCAGTTCTTC. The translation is CASSFSGNRQGQRVNEQFF.